This T cell receptor beta chain was identified during a study of beta chain features in type 1 diabetes. Study-level background: The study found patients and healthy donors alike in age, gender and cell yields.

Sequencing targeted expressed TCRB transcripts, as all isolated RNA had been reverse transcribed. Profiled with immunoSEQ multiplex PCR; TCRdb holds only in-frame clones, not every one. Counted here are 240,000 or so clones, approximately 13% occurring once; the ten biggest clones make up around 0.019%. Comments on this clone: Its specificity is not known.

Notes on the study in general: Insertions were fewer and deletions more numerous at VDJ junctions in type 1 diabetes patients. Moderate yet significant TCRB CDR3 shortening was seen in Type 1 diabetes patients in all four CD4+ subsets. Researchers could not determine here whether HLA type influences TCRB rearrangement. Sequencing from cDNA could over-represent high-TCR-expressing cells.

V lost 0 bases to trimming and J lost 6 bases; unmatched junction nucleotides: 12. This CDR3 region has 17 residues. Per germline, CDR1 GTSNPN and CDR2 SVGIG (reference sequence). The source of this sequence is a man aged 25-45 years with type 1 diabetes. The material sequenced was naive CD4+ T cells from blood. The rearrangement links TRBV30 to TRBJ1-5, with 9 bases identical to TRBD1. The CDR3 reads CAWSVRGGTGSVQPQHF. The CDR3 DNA reads as TGTGCCTGGAGTGTACGGGGGGGGACAGGGAGCGTTCAGCCCCAGCATTTT.